A single sample is the source of the 8 T cell receptor beta chains below, sequenced in a study of blood T cells in healthy people across ages. With a J-beta primer mix and a sample-barcoded 5' primer, a second PCR ran 7 to 11 cycles. MiXCR, applied by TCRdb to the 5' RACE reads, yields one record per CDR3 protein. This table has 540,000 or so distinct CDR3 sequences, approximately 25% appearing once. These same data were also listed under a study on T cells of mothers and their children.

Material for sequencing was blood. These receptors were taken from a boy younger than 18 in good health.

The chain carries TRBV29-1 and TRBJ2-7; TRBD2 matches at 10 bases. Looked up from germline, CDR1 is SQVTM and CDR2 is ANQGSEA. The CDR3 loop spans 13 amino acids. J was trimmed by 4 bases and V by 5 bases; bases with no gene match: 5. As DNA, the CDR3 is TGCAGCGTTCTAGCGGGAGTGGGGTACGAGCAGTACTTC. Its protein is CSVLAGVGYEQYF.

This rearrangement joins TRBV4-1 to TRBJ1-3; TRBD1 agrees at 10 bases. The CDR3 has 17 residues. Germline V CDR1 and CDR2: MGHRA, YSYEKL. The junction had 7 bases not matched to a gene; V was cut back by 1 base and J by 4 bases. The DNA of the CDR3 is TGCGCCAGCAGCCAAGGAAGACAGGGGGCGAAAGGAAACACCATATATTTT. Protein: CASSQGRQGAKGNTIYF.

A note on this clonotype: A read error may explain this, as a much larger clone is one base away. The V call is TRBV3-1, the J call TRBJ2-7, with TRBD2 as a possible D gene (5 bases). CDR1 and CDR2 (germline): LGHDT, YNNKEL (reference sequence). This CDR3 comprises 15 residues. The CDR3 coding sequence is TGTACCAGCAGCTTGGGGAGTAGCGACACCTACGAGCAGTACTTC. Its protein is CTSSLGSSDTYEQYF.

The chain employs TRBV14 and TRBJ2-1, with 13 bases lining up with TRBD2. The CDR3 spans 18 residues. CDR1 SGHDN and CDR2 FVKESK come from the germline V gene. With V trimmed by 4 bases and J by 2 bases, 8 bases remained unmatched. CDR3 amino acids: CASSPWTSGRLPYNEQFF. CDR3 coding DNA: TGTGCCAGCAGCCCTTGGACTAGCGGGAGATTACCCTACAATGAGCAGTTCTTC. Full variable domain (missing parts from reference TRBV14 and TRBJ2-1): EAGVTQFPSHSVIEKGQTVTLRCDPISGHDNLYWYRRVMGKEIKFLLHFVKESKQDESGMPNNRFLAERTGGTYSTLKVQPAELEDSGVYFCASSPWTSGRLPYNEQFFGPGTRLTVL.

This clonotype was seen a handful of times. The chain uses TRBV27 and TRBJ2-5; unclear D gene. The assigned J gene may be wrong: the sequence end matches TRBJ2-1 better. This CDR3 is built from 13 residues. Germline-derived CDR1 and CDR2 are MNHEY and SMNVEV (reference sequence). In DNA form, the CDR3 reads TGTGCCAGCAGTTCCCTTCTCTACAATGAGCAGTTCTTC. It yields the protein CASSSLLYNEQFF.

V usage is TRBV6-6 and J usage is TRBJ2-1, with TRBD1 as a possible D gene (6 bases). In germline, CDR1 is MNHNY, CDR2 SVGAGI (reference sequence). Trimming cost V 2 bases and J 4 bases, with 12 bases left between them. The CDR3 has 15 residues. CDR3 sequence (DNA): TGTGCCAGCAGTTACGCCGGGACATATTACAATGAGCAGTTCTTC. It is translated as CASSYAGTYYNEQFF.

This clonotype was counted a few times. This rearrangement joins TRBV7-9 to TRBJ2-7; 9 nucleotides agree with TRBD2. V trimming: 6 bases; J trimming: 1 base; junction bases outside the gene matches: 7. Germline V gene lookup returns CDR1 SEHNR and CDR2 FQNEAQ (reference sequence). The CDR3 runs 15 residues. CDR3 in DNA: TGTGCCAGCAGGGGAGCGGGAGGCCTGTCCTACGAGCAGTACTTC. This gives the protein CASRGAGGLSYEQYF.

The chain uses TRBV7-9 and TRBJ1-2; a weak D match, TRBD1 (6 bases). Per germline, CDR1 SEHNR and CDR2 FQNEAQ (reference sequence). The germline V and J ends were trimmed by 5 bases and 7 bases, with 11 bases remaining between them. This CDR3 is built from 12 residues. For the CDR3, the DNA is TGTGCCAGCAGCATCAGGGGAGCTGGCTACACCTTC. It yields the protein CASSIRGAGYTF.